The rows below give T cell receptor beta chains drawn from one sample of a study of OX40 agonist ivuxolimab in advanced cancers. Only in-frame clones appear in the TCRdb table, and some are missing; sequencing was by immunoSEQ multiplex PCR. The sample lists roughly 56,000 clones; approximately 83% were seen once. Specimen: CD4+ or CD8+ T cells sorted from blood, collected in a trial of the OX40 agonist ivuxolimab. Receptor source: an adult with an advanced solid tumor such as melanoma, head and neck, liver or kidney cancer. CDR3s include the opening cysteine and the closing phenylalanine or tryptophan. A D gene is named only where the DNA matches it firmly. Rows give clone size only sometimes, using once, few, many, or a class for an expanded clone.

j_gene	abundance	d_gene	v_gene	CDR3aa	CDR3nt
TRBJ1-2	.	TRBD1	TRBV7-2	CASSLLGGGGYTF	TGTGCCAGCAGCTTATTAGGGGGCGGTGGCTACACCTTC
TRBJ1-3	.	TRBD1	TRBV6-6	CASSPRTRQGGNTIYF	TGTGCCAGCAGTCCTCGGACAAGACAGGGAGGAAACACCATATATTTT
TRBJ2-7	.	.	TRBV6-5	CASSRRTATYEQYF	TGTGCCAGCAGCCGCCGGACAGCCACCTACGAGCAGTACTTC
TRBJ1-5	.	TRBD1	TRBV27	CASSLTGGTGQPQHF	TGTGCCAGCAGTTTAACAGGGGGCACCGGTCAGCCCCAGCATTTT
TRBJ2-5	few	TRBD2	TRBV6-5	CASSRRAGPRETQYF	TGTGCCAGCAGCCGGCGAGCGGGGCCTCGGGAGACCCAGTACTTC
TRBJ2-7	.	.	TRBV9	CASSPGFSSYEQYF	TGTGCCAGCAGCCCCGGGTTTAGCTCCTACGAGCAGTACTTC
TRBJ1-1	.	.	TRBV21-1	CASSRLLEDSTEAFF	TGTGCCAGCAGTCGACTCCTCGAAGATAGCACTGAAGCTTTCTTT
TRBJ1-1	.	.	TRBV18	CASSPQGGDTEAFF	TGTGCCAGCTCACCACAGGGGGGAGACACTGAAGCTTTCTTT
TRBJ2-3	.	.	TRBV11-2	CASSPFLTDTQYF	TGTGCCAGCAGCCCATTCCTCACAGATACGCAGTATTTT
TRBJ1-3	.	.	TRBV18	CASSDSAGNTIYF	TGTGCCAGCTCGGACAGTGCTGGAAACACCATATATTTT
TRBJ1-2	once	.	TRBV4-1	CASSQSSGKGYTF	TGCGCCAGCAGCCAATCTTCAGGGAAAGGCTACACCTTC
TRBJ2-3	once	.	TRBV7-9	CASSFGQNTDTQYF	TGTGCCAGCAGCTTCGGACAGAACACAGATACGCAGTATTTT
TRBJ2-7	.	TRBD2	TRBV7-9	CASSLSLAGGVKQYF	TGTGCCAGCAGCTTATCCTTAGCGGGAGGAGTAAAGCAGTACTTC
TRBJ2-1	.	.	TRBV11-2	CASSPAGPYNEQFF	TGTGCCAGCAGCCCTGCCGGCCCCTACAATGAGCAGTTCTTC
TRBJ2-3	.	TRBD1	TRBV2	CASGRDRGGDTQYF	TGTGCCAGCGGGCGGGACAGGGGGGGAGATACGCAGTATTTT
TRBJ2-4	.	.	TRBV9	CASSDRDTERHIQYF	TGTGCCAGCAGCGACCGGGACACCGAGAGACACATTCAGTACTTC
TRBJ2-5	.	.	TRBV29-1	CSVEGQGGETQYF	TGCAGCGTTGAAGGACAGGGAGGGGAGACCCAGTACTTC
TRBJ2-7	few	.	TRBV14	CASSPLSWLNSYEQYF	TGTGCCAGCAGCCCACTGAGTTGGCTAAACTCCTACGAGCAGTACTTC
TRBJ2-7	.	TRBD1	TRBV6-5	CASRGTVYEQYF	TGTGCCAGCAGGGGGACAGTGTACGAGCAGTACTTC
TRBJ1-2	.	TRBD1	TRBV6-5	CASTRDRGDYGYTF	TGTGCCAGCACCCGGGACAGAGGGGACTATGGCTACACCTTC
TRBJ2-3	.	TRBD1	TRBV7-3	CASSLGQGSTDTQYF	TGTGCCAGCAGCTTGGGACAGGGTAGCACAGATACGCAGTATTTT
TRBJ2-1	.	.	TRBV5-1	CASSLRPSGTGEQFF	TGCGCCAGCAGCTTGCGCCCTAGCGGGACAGGTGAGCAGTTCTTC
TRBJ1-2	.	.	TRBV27	CASSSGGNYGYTF	TGTGCCAGCAGTTCCGGCGGGAACTATGGCTACACCTTC
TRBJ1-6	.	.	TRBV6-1	CASSEADYTSPLHF	TGTGCCAGCAGTGAAGCGGATTACACCTCACCCCTCCACTTT
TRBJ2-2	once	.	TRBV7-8	CASSPTWVGNTGELFF	TGTGCCAGCAGCCCTACTTGGGTCGGGAACACCGGGGAGCTGTTTTTT
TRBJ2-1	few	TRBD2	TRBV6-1	CASSEFATSDYNEQFF	TGTGCCAGCAGTGAATTTGCAACTAGCGATTACAATGAGCAGTTCTTC
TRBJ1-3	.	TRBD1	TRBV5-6	CASSRRTGYSGNTIYF	TGTGCCAGCAGCCGAAGGACAGGGTACTCTGGAAACACCATATATTTT
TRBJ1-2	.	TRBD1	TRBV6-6	CASSYPPGQGAYGYTF	TGTGCCAGCAGTTACCCGCCGGGACAGGGTGCCTATGGCTACACCTTC
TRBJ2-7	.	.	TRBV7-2	CASSLRTAYEQYF	TGTGCCAGCAGCCTAAGGACAGCCTACGAGCAGTACTTC
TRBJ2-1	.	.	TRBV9	CASSVTHGFEQFF	TGTGCCAGCAGCGTTACTCACGGATTTGAGCAGTTCTTC
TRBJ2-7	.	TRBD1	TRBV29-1	CSVLLGQGLYEQYF	TGCAGCGTTCTACTCGGACAGGGTCTCTACGAGCAGTACTTC
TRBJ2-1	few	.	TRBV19	CASRPGRFYNEQFF	TGTGCCAGTAGACCGGGACGCTTCTACAATGAGCAGTTCTTC
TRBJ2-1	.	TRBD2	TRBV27	CASSKSGSYNEQFF	TGTGCCAGCAGCAAAAGCGGGAGTTACAATGAGCAGTTCTTC
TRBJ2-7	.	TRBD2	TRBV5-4	CASSPTLGTSVYEQYF	TGTGCCAGCAGCCCTACCCTTGGGACTAGCGTCTACGAGCAGTACTTC
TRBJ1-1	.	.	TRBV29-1	CSVEEGEYGAGAFF	TGCAGCGTTGAAGAGGGGGAGTACGGGGCGGGAGCTTTCTTT
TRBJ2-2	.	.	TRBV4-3	CASSQDRGGELFF	TGCGCCAGCAGCCAAGATCGGGGCGGGGAGCTGTTTTTT
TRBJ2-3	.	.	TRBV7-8	CASSLVTSTDTQYF	TGTGCCAGCAGCTTAGTGACGAGCACAGATACGCAGTATTTT
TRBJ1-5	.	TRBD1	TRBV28	CASSSGARGRNQPQHF	TGTGCCAGCAGTTCAGGGGCCAGGGGGCGAAATCAGCCCCAGCATTTT
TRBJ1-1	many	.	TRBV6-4	CASSASSWGTEAFF	TGTGCCAGCAGTGCGTCCAGCTGGGGGACTGAAGCTTTCTTT
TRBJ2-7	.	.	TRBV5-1	CASSIQGARSSGIAYEQYF	TGCGCCAGCAGCATACAGGGGGCGCGTTCTAGCGGGATTGCCTACGAGCAGTACTTC
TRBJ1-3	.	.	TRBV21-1	CASRFRIQHARNTIYF	TGTGCCAGCAGATTTCGGATACAACACGCACGAAACACCATATATTTT
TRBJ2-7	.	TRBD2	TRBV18	CASSPASGTYEQYF	TGTGCCAGCTCACCGGCTAGCGGTACCTACGAGCAGTACTTC
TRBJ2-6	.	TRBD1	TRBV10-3	CAISGQGRTPGANVLTF	TGTGCCATCAGCGGACAGGGGCGAACCCCTGGGGCCAACGTCCTGACTTTC
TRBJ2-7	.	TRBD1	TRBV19	CASSLDRDSSYEQYF	TGTGCCAGTAGTCTCGACCGGGACAGTTCCTACGAGCAGTACTTC
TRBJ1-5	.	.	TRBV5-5	CASSYEDGRNQPQHF	TGTGCCAGCAGCTATGAGGACGGTCGCAATCAGCCCCAGCATTTT
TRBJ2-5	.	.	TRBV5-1	CASSPWPGDLETQYF	TGTGCCAGCAGCCCTTGGCCCGGGGACTTGGAGACCCAGTACTTC
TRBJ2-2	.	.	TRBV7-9	CASSLDRKNTGELFF	TGTGCCAGCAGCTTGGACAGAAAAAACACCGGGGAGCTGTTTTTT
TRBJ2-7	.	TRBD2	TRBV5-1	CARLWGGEIGFYYEQYF	TGCGCCCGCCTTTGGGGGGGGGAAATAGGATTTTATTACGAGCAGTACTTC
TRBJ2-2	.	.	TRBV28	CASSLWAVNTGELFF	TGTGCCAGCAGTTTATGGGCAGTTAACACCGGGGAGCTGTTTTTT
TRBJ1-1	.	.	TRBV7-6	CASSLGQNTEAFF	TGTGCCAGCAGCCTGGGACAGAACACTGAAGCTTTCTTT
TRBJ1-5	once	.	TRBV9	CASSSTGVLGQPQHF	TGTGCCAGCAGCAGTACAGGAGTCCTAGGTCAGCCCCAGCATTTT
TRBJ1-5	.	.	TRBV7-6	CASSLAPAGTYQPQHF	TGTGCCAGCAGCTTAGCCCCGGCAGGGACGTATCAGCCCCAGCATTTT
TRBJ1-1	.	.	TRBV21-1	CATRGVKNTEAFF	TGTGCCACCCGAGGGGTGAAGAACACTGAAGCTTTCTTT